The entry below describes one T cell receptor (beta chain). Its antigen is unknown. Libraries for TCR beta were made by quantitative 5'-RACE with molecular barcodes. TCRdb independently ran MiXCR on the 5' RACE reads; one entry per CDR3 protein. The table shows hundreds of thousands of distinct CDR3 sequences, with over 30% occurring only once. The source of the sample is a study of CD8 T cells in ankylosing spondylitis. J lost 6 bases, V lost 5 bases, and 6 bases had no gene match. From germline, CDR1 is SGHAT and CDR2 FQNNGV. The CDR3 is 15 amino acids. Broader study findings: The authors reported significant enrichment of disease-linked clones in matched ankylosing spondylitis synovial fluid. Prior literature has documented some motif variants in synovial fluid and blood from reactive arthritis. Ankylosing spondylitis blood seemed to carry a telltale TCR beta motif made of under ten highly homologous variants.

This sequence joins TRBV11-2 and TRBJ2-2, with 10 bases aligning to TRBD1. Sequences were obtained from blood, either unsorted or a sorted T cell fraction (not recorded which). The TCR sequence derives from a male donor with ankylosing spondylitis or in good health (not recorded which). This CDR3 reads CASSDGQGESGELFF. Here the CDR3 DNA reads TGTGCCAGCAGCGACGGACAGGGGGAATCCGGGGAGCTGTTTTTT. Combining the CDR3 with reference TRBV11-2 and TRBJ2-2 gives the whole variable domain EAGVAQSPRYKIIEKRQSVAFWCNPISGHATLYWYQQILGQGPKLLIQFQNNGVVDDSQLPKDRFSAERLKGVDSTLKIQPAKLEDSAVYLCASSDGQGESGELFFGEGSRLTVL.